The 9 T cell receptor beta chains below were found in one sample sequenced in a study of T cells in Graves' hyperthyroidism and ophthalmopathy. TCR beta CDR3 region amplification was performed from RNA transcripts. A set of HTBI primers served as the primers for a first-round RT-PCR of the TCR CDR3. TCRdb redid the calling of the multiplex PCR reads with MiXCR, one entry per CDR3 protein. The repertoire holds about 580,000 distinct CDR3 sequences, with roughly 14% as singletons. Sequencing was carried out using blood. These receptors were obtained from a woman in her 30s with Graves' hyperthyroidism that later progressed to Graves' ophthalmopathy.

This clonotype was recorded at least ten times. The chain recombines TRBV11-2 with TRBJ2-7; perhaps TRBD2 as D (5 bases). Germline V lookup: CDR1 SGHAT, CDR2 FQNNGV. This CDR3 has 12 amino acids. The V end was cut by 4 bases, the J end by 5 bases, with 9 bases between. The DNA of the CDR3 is TGTGCCAGCAGCTATCCCGGGAACGAGCAGTACTTC. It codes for CASSYPGNEQYF.

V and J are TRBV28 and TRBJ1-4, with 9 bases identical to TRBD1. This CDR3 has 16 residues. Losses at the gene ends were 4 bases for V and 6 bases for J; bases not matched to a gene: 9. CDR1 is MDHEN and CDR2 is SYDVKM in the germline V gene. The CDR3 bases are TGTGCCAGCAGTTCCGCCAGGACAGGGGAGTATGAAAAACTGTTTTTT. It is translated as CASSSARTGEYEKLFF.

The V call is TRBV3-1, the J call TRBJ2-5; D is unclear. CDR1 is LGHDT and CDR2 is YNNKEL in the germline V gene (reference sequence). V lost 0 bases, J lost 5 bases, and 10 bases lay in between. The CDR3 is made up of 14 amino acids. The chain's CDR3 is CASSQEWVRETQYF. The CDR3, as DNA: TGTGCCAGCAGCCAAGAATGGGTCCGGGAGACCCAGTACTTC.

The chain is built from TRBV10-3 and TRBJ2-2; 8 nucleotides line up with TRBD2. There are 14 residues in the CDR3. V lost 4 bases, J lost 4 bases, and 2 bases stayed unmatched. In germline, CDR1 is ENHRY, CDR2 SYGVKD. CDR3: CAISVAGLTGELFF. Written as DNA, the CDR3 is TGTGCCATCAGTGTAGCGGGACTCACCGGGGAGCTGTTTTTT.

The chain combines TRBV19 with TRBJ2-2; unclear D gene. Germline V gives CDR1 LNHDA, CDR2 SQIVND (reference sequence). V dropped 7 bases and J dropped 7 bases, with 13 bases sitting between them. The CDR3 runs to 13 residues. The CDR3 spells CASNWGYIGELFF. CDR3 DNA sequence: TGTGCCAGTAATTGGGGTTATATCGGGGAGCTGTTTTTT.

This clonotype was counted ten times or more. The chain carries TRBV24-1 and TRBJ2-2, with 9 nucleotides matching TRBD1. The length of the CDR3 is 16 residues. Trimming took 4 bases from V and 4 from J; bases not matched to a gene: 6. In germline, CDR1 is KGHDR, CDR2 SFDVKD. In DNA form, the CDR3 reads TGTGCCACCAGTGACTGGACAGGGGCGATCACCGGGGAGCTGTTTTTT. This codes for CATSDWTGAITGELFF.

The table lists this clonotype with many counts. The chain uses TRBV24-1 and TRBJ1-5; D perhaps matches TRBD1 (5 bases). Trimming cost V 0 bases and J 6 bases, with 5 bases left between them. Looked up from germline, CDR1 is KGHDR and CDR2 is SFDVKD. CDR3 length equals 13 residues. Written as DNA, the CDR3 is TGTGCCACCAGTGATTTGCAGGGTCAGCCCCAGCATTTT. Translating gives CATSDLQGQPQHF.

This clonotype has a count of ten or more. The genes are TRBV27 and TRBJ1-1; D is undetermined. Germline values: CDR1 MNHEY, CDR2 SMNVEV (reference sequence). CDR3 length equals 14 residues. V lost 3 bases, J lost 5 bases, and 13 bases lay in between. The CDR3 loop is CASSLSHLGTEAFF. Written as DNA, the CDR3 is TGTGCCAGCAGTTTGTCGCACCTGGGGACTGAAGCTTTCTTT.

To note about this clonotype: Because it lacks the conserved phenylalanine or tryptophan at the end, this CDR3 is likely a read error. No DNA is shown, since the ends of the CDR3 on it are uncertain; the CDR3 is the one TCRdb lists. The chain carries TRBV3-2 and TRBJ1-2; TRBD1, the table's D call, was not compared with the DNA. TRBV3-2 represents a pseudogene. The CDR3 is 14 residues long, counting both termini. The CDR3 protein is CASSQAGPYYGYTL.